The clone carrying this T cell receptor (beta chain) has a count of ten or more. Germline values: CDR1 LNHNV, CDR2 YYDKDF (reference sequence). The ends were cut back, 1 base at V and 4 bases at J, with 8 bases in the middle. This CDR3 region has 14 residues. This specimen comes from a study of human T cells and chemical hapten exposure. Looking at the study overall: The patients, most of them female, presented with alopecia areata, totalis or universalis. Small differences in pooled library volume mainly drove the variation in TCR yields per sample.

Time point denoted: patch test 1, 2 weeks after DPC sensitization. The treatment here: therapeutic diphenylcyclopropenone sensitization with weekly scalp DPC. Each cDNA molecule in the library carried unique molecular identifiers. TCRdb called the RACE reads again in MiXCR, with one record for every CDR3 protein. The sample carries 370,000 or so distinct CDR3 sequences, more than 4.5% recorded once. The sequence was collected from a woman aged 50 to 60 with alopecia areata. Some clones in this sample may be carry-over from other donors' samples. This specimen was whole blood, taken in connection with sensitization to the hapten diphenylcyclopropenone (DPC). The chain has TRBV15 and TRBJ1-5; tentatively, D is TRBD1 (6 bases). CDR3: CATSRGRGNQPQHF. DNA for the CDR3: TGTGCCACCAGCAGAGGTAGGGGGAATCAGCCCCAGCATTTT. The complete variable domain, with remaining parts taken from reference TRBV15 and TRBJ1-5, reads DAMVIQNPRYQVTQFGKPVTLSCSQTLNHNVMYWYQQKSSQAPKLLFHYYDKDFNNEADTPDNFQSRRPNTSFCFLDIRSPGLGDTAMYLCATSRGRGNQPQHFGDGTRLSIL.